A selection of T cell receptor beta chains follows, all from one sample in a study of blood T cell repertoires in COVID-19. Some clones are missing from TCRdb's copy, which holds only in-frame ones; the method was immunoSEQ multiplex PCR. The sample includes roughly 45,000 clones, 70% to 90% seen only once; the top ten take under 6%. Source material: peripheral blood. The receptors derive from a man in his forties or fifties with active COVID-19. Both conserved end residues are part of each CDR3. The D gene is left open where the match is weak. Clone size is stated in some rows and not others, as once, few, many or a class when expanded.

abundance	v_gene	j_gene	d_gene	CDR3aa	CDR3nt
-	TRBV19	TRBJ1-1	-	CASSIVGVTNTEAFF	TGTGCCAGTAGTATTGTCGGAGTTACTAACACTGAAGCTTTCTTT
-	TRBV30	TRBJ2-3	-	CAWSVLNPPGSDTQYF	TGTGCCTGGAGTGTACTTAACCCGCCGGGATCCGATACGCAGTATTTT
-	TRBV5-4	TRBJ1-4	TRBD1	CASRTQGATNEKLFF	TGTGCCAGCAGAACACAGGGGGCAACTAATGAAAAACTGTTTTTT
-	TRBV29-1	TRBJ2-1	-	CSVDQIPGQGAGAYNEQFF	TGCAGCGTTGATCAAATACCGGGACAGGGAGCGGGGGCTTACAATGAGCAGTTCTTC
-	TRBV6-6	TRBJ2-7	TRBD2	CASTQGGKYEQYF	TGTGCCAGTACCCAGGGAGGGAAATACGAGCAGTACTTC
-	TRBV4-2	TRBJ1-1	-	CASSPSGVGNTEAFF	TGTGCCAGCAGCCCATCAGGGGTGGGGAACACTGAAGCTTTCTTT
-	TRBV7-9	TRBJ2-3	-	CASSRRGRSSSTDTQYF	TGTGCCAGCAGCCGGCGCGGTCGAAGTAGTAGCACAGATACGCAGTATTTT
-	TRBV7-8	TRBJ2-3	TRBD2	CASSFRGRGTSGMDTQYF	TGTGCCAGCAGCTTCCGGGGACGGGGAACTAGCGGGATGGATACGCAGTATTTT
-	TRBV5-1	TRBJ2-2	-	CASSLASVRQSTGELFF	TGCGCCAGCAGCTTGGCCTCGGTGAGACAGAGTACCGGGGAGCTGTTTTTT
-	TRBV12-3/TRBV12-4	TRBJ2-5	-	CASTRLGGETQYF	TGTGCCAGCACCCGACTAGGCGGGGAGACCCAGTACTTC
-	TRBV3-1/TRBV3-2	TRBJ1-2	TRBD1	CASSQALGQGSGYGYTF	TGTGCCAGCAGCCAAGCCCTTGGACAGGGATCGGGCTATGGCTACACCTTC
-	TRBV29-1	TRBJ1-1	-	CSVVGRNTEAFF	TGCAGCGTTGTGGGCAGGAACACTGAAGCTTTCTTT
-	TRBV28	TRBJ2-1	-	CASSLGGLLGLRNEQFF	TGTGCCAGCAGTTTAGGGGGACTGTTGGGGTTACGCAATGAGCAGTTCTTC
-	TRBV5-1	TRBJ2-3	-	CASSLGYLGPDTDTQYF	TGCGCCAGCAGCTTGGGGTATCTGGGGCCTGACACAGATACGCAGTATTTT
-	TRBV11-2	TRBJ2-1	-	CASSLGPPGTVGEQFF	TGTGCCAGCAGCTTGGGCCCCCCCGGGACTGTTGGGGAGCAGTTCTTC
-	TRBV7-3	TRBJ2-1	TRBD2	CASSLMPSGYGDEQFF	TGTGCCAGCAGCTTAATGCCTAGCGGGTATGGGGATGAGCAGTTCTTC
-	TRBV11-3	TRBJ2-1	TRBD2	CASSYGTSNEQFF	TGTGCCAGCAGCTACGGGACTAGCAATGAGCAGTTCTTC
-	TRBV6-2/TRBV6-3	TRBJ2-1	TRBD2	CASSYPGGSFGNEQFF	TGTGCCAGCAGTTACCCGGGGGGGAGTTTTGGGAATGAGCAGTTCTTC
-	TRBV6-5	TRBJ1-1	-	CASSYSIGGTEAFF	TGTGCCAGCAGTTACTCGATCGGGGGGACTGAAGCTTTCTTT
-	TRBV28	TRBJ1-1	-	CASSFTGRIGTEAFF	TGTGCCAGCAGTTTTACAGGGCGTATCGGCACTGAAGCTTTCTTT
-	TRBV19	TRBJ1-2	-	CASTIAWGEDYGYTF	TGTGCCAGTACCATAGCCTGGGGGGAGGACTATGGCTACACCTTC
-	TRBV13	TRBJ1-2	-	CASSLRRGSAYGYTF	TGTGCCAGCAGCTTACGAAGGGGATCCGCCTATGGCTACACCTTC
few	TRBV5-6	TRBJ2-7	TRBD2	CASSLGLAGAYEQYF	TGTGCCAGCAGCTTGGGTCTAGCGGGAGCGTACGAGCAGTACTTC
once	TRBV6-6	TRBJ2-5	-	CASSYAPQVGETQYF	TGTGCCAGCAGTTACGCACCCCAGGTAGGAGAGACCCAGTACTTC
once	TRBV6-2/TRBV6-3	TRBJ2-7	-	CASSWTVSFYEQYF	TGTGCCAGCAGCTGGACTGTGTCTTTCTACGAGCAGTACTTC
-	TRBV5-4	TRBJ1-4	TRBD1	CAGPKLGDREETNEKLFF	TGTGCCGGACCTAAATTGGGGGACAGGGAGGAGACTAATGAAAAACTGTTTTTT
-	TRBV24-1	TRBJ2-1	TRBD2	CATSDWGGSNEQFF	TGTGCCACCAGTGATTGGGGGGGAAGCAATGAGCAGTTCTTC
-	TRBV24-1	TRBJ2-5	TRBD1	CATSEGTGGGETQYF	TGTGCCACCAGTGAGGGGACAGGGGGCGGAGAGACCCAGTACTTC
-	TRBV14	TRBJ1-2	-	CASSRGQSYGYTF	TGTGCCAGCAGCCGCGGACAGAGCTATGGCTACACCTTC
-	TRBV9	TRBJ2-2	-	CASSVYMGGGELFF	TGTGCCAGCAGCGTCTACATGGGGGGCGGGGAGCTGTTTTTT
-	TRBV3-1/TRBV3-2	TRBJ1-1	-	CASSDRIWNTEAFF	TGTGCCAGCAGTGACAGGATATGGAACACTGAAGCTTTCTTT